A selection of T cell receptor beta chains follows, all from one sample in a study of shared clonotypes between healthy human individuals. TCRdb's copy holds only in-frame clones and misses some; the assay was immunoSEQ multiplex PCR. The sample contains a few million clones, around 95% of which appear only once. The specimen sequenced was naive CD8+ T cells from PBMCs. The source is a young man in good health. Some clones in this sample may be carry-over from other donors' samples. The CDR3 runs from the conserved cysteine through the conserved F or W. Each record gives: V gene, clone size, D gene, J gene, CDR3 protein, CDR3 DNA. The D gene is left open where the match is weak. Only part of the rows carry a size: once, few, many, or a class if the clone is expanded.

V gene: TRBV4-1
clone size: NA
D gene: NA
J gene: TRBJ2-1
CDR3 protein: CASSQDTKEQFF
CDR3 DNA: TGCGCCAGCAGCCAAGACACCAAGGAGCAGTTCTTC

V gene: TRBV7-9
clone size: NA
D gene: TRBD2
J gene: TRBJ2-5
CDR3 protein: CASSSPSVSGRLETQYF
CDR3 DNA: TGTGCCAGCAGCTCCCCCTCTGTTAGCGGGAGACTGGAGACCCAGTACTTC

V gene: TRBV16
clone size: NA
D gene: NA
J gene: TRBJ1-2
CDR3 protein: CASSADSPNYGYTF
CDR3 DNA: TGTGCCAGCAGCGCGGACAGCCCTAACTATGGCTACACCTTC

V gene: TRBV9
clone size: once
D gene: NA
J gene: TRBJ2-2
CDR3 protein: CASSASGTLNTGELFF
CDR3 DNA: TGTGCCAGCAGCGCGTCCGGGACACTGAACACCGGGGAGCTGTTTTTT

V gene: TRBV5-6
clone size: NA
D gene: NA
J gene: TRBJ2-1
CDR3 protein: CASSSTLGDWGSSYNEQFF
CDR3 DNA: TGTGCCAGCAGCTCCACCCTTGGTGATTGGGGGAGCTCCTACAATGAGCAGTTCTTC

V gene: TRBV18
clone size: NA
D gene: NA
J gene: TRBJ2-1
CDR3 protein: CASSRLDGHNEQFF
CDR3 DNA: TGTGCCAGCTCAAGACTAGACGGACACAATGAGCAGTTCTTC

V gene: TRBV29-1
clone size: NA
D gene: TRBD2
J gene: TRBJ2-2
CDR3 protein: CSVSGLAYSNTGELFF
CDR3 DNA: TGCAGCGTTTCCGGACTAGCCTATTCGAACACCGGGGAGCTGTTTTTT

V gene: TRBV4-3
clone size: NA
D gene: TRBD1
J gene: TRBJ2-2
CDR3 protein: CASSQVRTGSGELFF
CDR3 DNA: TGCGCCAGCAGCCAAGTAAGGACAGGGTCCGGGGAGCTGTTTTTT

V gene: TRBV7-9
clone size: NA
D gene: TRBD1
J gene: TRBJ1-4
CDR3 protein: CASTRTGRDEKLFF
CDR3 DNA: TGTGCCAGCACCCGGACAGGGCGCGATGAAAAACTGTTTTTT

V gene: TRBV4-3
clone size: NA
D gene: TRBD2
J gene: TRBJ2-5
CDR3 protein: CASSQDRAGGPLGETQYF
CDR3 DNA: TGCGCCAGCAGCCAAGATCGGGCGGGAGGCCCCCTGGGCGAGACCCAGTACTTC

V gene: TRBV29-1
clone size: NA
D gene: TRBD1
J gene: TRBJ1-2
CDR3 protein: CSVLTGGLLSYTF
CDR3 DNA: TGCAGCGTCCTGACAGGGGGCCTCTTGAGCTACACCTTC

V gene: TRBV10-3
clone size: NA
D gene: TRBD2
J gene: TRBJ2-7
CDR3 protein: CAISEPSGDSYEQYF
CDR3 DNA: TGTGCCATCAGTGAGCCTAGCGGGGACTCCTACGAGCAGTACTTC

V gene: TRBV9
clone size: NA
D gene: NA
J gene: TRBJ2-3
CDR3 protein: CASSEGPGNQYF
CDR3 DNA: TGTGCCAGCAGCGAGGGACCGGGAAACCAGTATTTT

V gene: TRBV30
clone size: NA
D gene: NA
J gene: TRBJ2-7
CDR3 protein: CAFWDISYEQYF
CDR3 DNA: TGTGCCTTCTGGGACATATCCTACGAGCAGTACTTC

V gene: TRBV2
clone size: NA
D gene: NA
J gene: TRBJ1-2
CDR3 protein: CASIEGGNYGYTF
CDR3 DNA: TGTGCCAGCATCGAGGGAGGGAACTATGGCTACACCTTC

V gene: TRBV27
clone size: NA
D gene: NA
J gene: TRBJ2-5
CDR3 protein: CASSLKGRRGGFLETQYF
CDR3 DNA: TGTGCCAGCAGTTTGAAGGGCCGGAGAGGTGGTTTTCTAGAGACCCAGTACTTC

V gene: TRBV7-9
clone size: NA
D gene: TRBD1
J gene: TRBJ2-6
CDR3 protein: CASSPGGTGEVLTF
CDR3 DNA: TGTGCCAGCAGCCCTGGAGGGACAGGGGAAGTCCTGACTTTC

V gene: TRBV11-2
clone size: NA
D gene: TRBD2
J gene: TRBJ2-1
CDR3 protein: CASSHLAGGTYEQFF
CDR3 DNA: TGTGCCAGCAGCCACCTAGCGGGAGGGACGTATGAGCAGTTCTTC

V gene: TRBV5-1
clone size: NA
D gene: NA
J gene: TRBJ2-7
CDR3 protein: CASSLDGNEQYF
CDR3 DNA: TGCGCCAGCAGCCTGGACGGGAACGAGCAGTACTTC

V gene: TRBV4-3
clone size: NA
D gene: NA
J gene: TRBJ1-1
CDR3 protein: CASSQDTGRGTEAFF
CDR3 DNA: TGCGCCAGCAGCCAAGATACGGGTAGGGGGACTGAAGCTTTCTTT

V gene: TRBV4-1
clone size: NA
D gene: TRBD2
J gene: TRBJ2-2
CDR3 protein: CASSQGTSGRNGELFF
CDR3 DNA: TGCGCCAGCAGCCAAGGAACTAGCGGGAGAAATGGGGAGCTGTTTTTT

V gene: TRBV14
clone size: NA
D gene: NA
J gene: TRBJ2-5
CDR3 protein: CASSQDLTDKETQYF
CDR3 DNA: TGTGCCAGCAGCCAAGATCTGACAGACAAAGAGACCCAGTACTTC

V gene: TRBV30
clone size: NA
D gene: NA
J gene: TRBJ2-7
CDR3 protein: CAWSYVLRLEQYF
CDR3 DNA: TGTGCCTGGAGTTATGTCCTTCGTTTGGAGCAGTACTTC

V gene: TRBV19
clone size: NA
D gene: NA
J gene: TRBJ2-3
CDR3 protein: CASSILGASTDTQYF
CDR3 DNA: TGTGCCAGTAGTATTCTGGGGGCGAGCACAGATACGCAGTATTTT

V gene: TRBV5-6
clone size: NA
D gene: NA
J gene: TRBJ2-7
CDR3 protein: CASSLGSFSGEQYF
CDR3 DNA: TGTGCCAGCAGCCTTGGGAGTTTTTCGGGGGAGCAGTACTTC

V gene: TRBV10-3
clone size: NA
D gene: NA
J gene: TRBJ1-1
CDR3 protein: CAIKSRDGFMNTEAFF
CDR3 DNA: TGTGCCATCAAGTCCCGGGACGGTTTCATGAACACTGAAGCTTTCTTT

V gene: TRBV9
clone size: many
D gene: TRBD2
J gene: TRBJ2-3
CDR3 protein: CASSVRAGETDTQYF
CDR3 DNA: TGTGCCAGCAGCGTACGGGCGGGAGAAACAGATACGCAGTATTTT

V gene: TRBV28
clone size: once
D gene: TRBD1
J gene: TRBJ1-1
CDR3 protein: CASSLWQGASEAFF
CDR3 DNA: TGTGCCAGCAGTTTGTGGCAGGGGGCATCTGAAGCTTTCTTT

V gene: TRBV11-2
clone size: NA
D gene: TRBD2
J gene: TRBJ2-4
CDR3 protein: CASSLWVAGENIQYF
CDR3 DNA: TGTGCCAGCAGCTTATGGGTAGCGGGGGAAAACATTCAGTACTTC

V gene: TRBV10-1
clone size: NA
D gene: TRBD2
J gene: TRBJ2-7
CDR3 protein: CASSESILAGGPSDEQYF
CDR3 DNA: TGCGCCAGCAGTGAGTCGATTCTAGCGGGAGGGCCCTCGGACGAGCAGTACTTC

V gene: TRBV15
clone size: NA
D gene: NA
J gene: TRBJ1-1
CDR3 protein: CATSPRGNTEAFF
CDR3 DNA: TGTGCCACCAGCCCCCGCGGTAACACTGAAGCTTTCTTT

V gene: TRBV27
clone size: NA
D gene: TRBD2
J gene: TRBJ2-1
CDR3 protein: CASSFILAGGPGNEQFF
CDR3 DNA: TGTGCCAGCAGTTTCATTTTGGCGGGAGGGCCGGGGAATGAGCAGTTCTTC

V gene: TRBV7-9
clone size: NA
D gene: TRBD2
J gene: TRBJ2-7
CDR3 protein: CASSLAGTSGTSGYEQYF
CDR3 DNA: TGTGCCAGCAGCTTAGCGGGGACTAGCGGGACCTCGGGTTACGAGCAGTACTTC

V gene: TRBV5-6
clone size: NA
D gene: NA
J gene: TRBJ2-1
CDR3 protein: CASSSSRGEYNEQFF
CDR3 DNA: TGTGCCAGCAGCTCCTCGAGGGGCGAGTACAATGAGCAGTTCTTC

V gene: TRBV29-1
clone size: NA
D gene: NA
J gene: TRBJ2-7
CDR3 protein: CSVLHPGRSYEQYF
CDR3 DNA: TGCAGCGTTCTTCACCCGGGACGGTCCTACGAGCAGTACTTC

V gene: TRBV7-9
clone size: NA
D gene: TRBD2
J gene: TRBJ2-1
CDR3 protein: CASSPMALAGANEQFF
CDR3 DNA: TGTGCCAGCAGCCCGATGGCACTAGCGGGTGCTAATGAGCAGTTCTTC

V gene: TRBV27
clone size: NA
D gene: TRBD1
J gene: TRBJ2-7
CDR3 protein: CASRSRGLLSEQYF
CDR3 DNA: TGTGCCAGCAGGAGCAGGGGGCTTCTCAGCGAGCAGTACTTC

V gene: TRBV29-1
clone size: NA
D gene: NA
J gene: TRBJ2-3
CDR3 protein: CSVDLPGADTQYF
CDR3 DNA: TGCAGCGTTGACCTCCCTGGCGCAGATACGCAGTATTTT

V gene: TRBV7-8
clone size: NA
D gene: TRBD2
J gene: TRBJ2-7
CDR3 protein: CASSGRLADYEQYF
CDR3 DNA: TGTGCCAGCAGCGGCCGACTAGCGGACTACGAGCAGTACTTC

V gene: TRBV20-1
clone size: NA
D gene: NA
J gene: TRBJ2-7
CDR3 protein: CSARELEQYF
CDR3 DNA: TGCAGTGCTAGGGAACTCGAGCAGTACTTC

V gene: TRBV5-6
clone size: NA
D gene: NA
J gene: TRBJ1-2
CDR3 protein: CASSPIHRAAKDYGYTF
CDR3 DNA: TGTGCCAGCAGCCCTATACATCGGGCGGCTAAAGACTATGGCTACACCTTC

V gene: TRBV6-5
clone size: NA
D gene: TRBD1
J gene: TRBJ2-7
CDR3 protein: CASSSLDRADEQYF
CDR3 DNA: TGTGCCAGCAGTTCCTTGGACAGGGCCGACGAGCAGTACTTC

V gene: TRBV6-1
clone size: NA
D gene: NA
J gene: TRBJ2-7
CDR3 protein: CASRETGTYEQYF
CDR3 DNA: TGTGCCAGCAGGGAGACGGGTACCTACGAGCAGTACTTC

V gene: TRBV27
clone size: NA
D gene: TRBD1
J gene: TRBJ1-2
CDR3 protein: CASSLSVGTDRFYGYTF
CDR3 DNA: TGTGCCAGCAGTTTATCGGTCGGGACAGACCGATTCTATGGCTACACCTTC

V gene: TRBV7-9
clone size: NA
D gene: TRBD2
J gene: TRBJ2-1
CDR3 protein: CASSSQSSSGSDNEQFF
CDR3 DNA: TGTGCCAGCAGCTCCCAGTCTAGTAGCGGGAGTGACAATGAGCAGTTCTTC

V gene: TRBV4-1
clone size: NA
D gene: NA
J gene: TRBJ1-1
CDR3 protein: CASSLLQGGNTEAFF
CDR3 DNA: TGCGCCAGCAGCCTTCTTCAGGGCGGGAACACTGAAGCTTTCTTT

V gene: TRBV6-1
clone size: NA
D gene: NA
J gene: TRBJ2-7
CDR3 protein: CASSEMEVVYEQYF
CDR3 DNA: TGTGCCAGCAGTGAAATGGAGGTTGTCTACGAGCAGTACTTC

V gene: TRBV9
clone size: NA
D gene: NA
J gene: TRBJ2-7
CDR3 protein: CASSPTRALLVHEQYF
CDR3 DNA: TGTGCCAGCAGCCCGACAAGGGCTCTCCTTGTCCACGAGCAGTACTTC

V gene: TRBV5-6
clone size: NA
D gene: TRBD2
J gene: TRBJ2-5
CDR3 protein: CASSWEGLAELKETQYF
CDR3 DNA: TGTGCCAGCAGCTGGGAGGGACTAGCGGAGCTAAAAGAGACCCAGTACTTC